The 17 T cell receptor beta chains reported below all come from one sample, sequenced in a study of cytomegalovirus exposure and HLA in healthy donors. Researchers ran the PCR with 60 Vbeta and 13 Jbeta primers. Sequencing used immunoSEQ multiplex PCR; TCRdb keeps in-frame clones, though not all of them. Seen here are some 130,000 clones, about 70% observed once, and the top ten hold about 3.1%. Source material: PBMCs. Receptors were obtained from a man aged 40-55 years in good health and CMV-seronegative.

The CDR3: CASSLGDRGHGYTF. The CDR3 DNA is TGTGCCAGCAGCTTAGGGGACAGGGGCCATGGCTACACCTTC. V is TRBV7-9 and J is TRBJ1-2, with 10 bases matching TRBD1. CDR1 is SEHNR, CDR2 FQNEAQ, per germline (reference sequence). This CDR3 is built from 14 residues. The ends lost 1 base at V and 6 bases at J; junction bases unmatched: 2.

The chain uses TRBV5-6 and TRBJ2-7; no clear D gene. The germline V and J ends were trimmed by 4 bases and 7 bases, with 6 bases remaining between them. Germline CDR1 SGHDT, CDR2 YYEEEE. The CDR3 totals 10 residues. CDR3 in amino acids: CASSPCEQYF. The CDR3 DNA sequence: TGTGCCAGCAGCCCCTGTGAGCAGTACTTC.

This clone has a handful of counts. The chain has TRBV6-5 and TRBJ1-2; 9 bases match TRBD1. The CDR3 extends over 13 amino acids. Trimming cost V 5 bases and J 8 bases; bases outside gene matches: 6. CDR1 is MNHEY, CDR2 SVGAGI, per germline. The CDR3 here is CASSNGQGWGYTF. CDR3 nucleotides: TGTGCCAGCAGTAACGGACAGGGGTGGGGCTACACCTTC.

The chain has TRBV29-1 and TRBJ2-5; 11 positions agree with TRBD2. The trim removed 7 bases at V and 4 bases at J, leaving 8 bases unmatched. The CDR3 is 14 residues long. Germline lookup yields CDR1 SQVTM and CDR2 ANQGSEA. In DNA, the CDR3 is TGCAGCGCGGTTAGCGGGAGGGGGGGAGAGACCCAGTACTTC. Residues: CSAVSGRGGETQYF.

The genes are TRBV19 and TRBJ2-5; tentatively, D is TRBD1 (6 bases). V lost 3 bases and J lost 2, with 10 bases in between. The CDR3 spans 14 residues. The germline gives CDR1 LNHDA, CDR2 SQIVND (reference sequence). Here the CDR3 DNA reads TGTGCCAGTAGTATTCAGGGGTTACAAGAGACCCAGTACTTC. This translates into CASSIQGLQETQYF.

The chain uses TRBV5-1 and TRBJ1-1; D gene unclear. V shed 3 bases and J shed 1 base, with 7 bases lying between them. The CDR3 is made up of 13 amino acids. Germline CDR1 is SGHRS and CDR2 is YFSETQ. CDR3 coding DNA: TGCGCCAGCAGCTCGAACTCGAACACTGAAGCTTTCTTT. It is translated as CASSSNSNTEAFF.

This sequence joins TRBV7-8 and TRBJ2-3; D not resolved. This CDR3 contains 13 residues. The V gene's germline CDR1 is SGHVS and CDR2 FQNEAQ. V lost 1 base and J 5 bases, leaving 7 bases between the germline ends. The CDR3 loop reads CASSLGVVDTQYF. As DNA, the CDR3 is TGTGCCAGCAGCTTAGGCGTAGTAGATACGCAGTATTTT.

The chain employs TRBV6-1 and TRBJ1-1; no clear D gene. Germline CDR1 is MNHNS and CDR2 is SASEGT. There are 13 residues in the CDR3. Trimming left V 5 bases short and J 5 bases short, with 12 bases between. The CDR3 region has the DNA TGTGCCAGCAGTCGCCTGGGCCAGACTGAAGCTTTCTTT. Its protein is CASSRLGQTEAFF.

This clone was seen a few times. This chain uses TRBV19 with TRBJ1-1; possibly TRBD1 for D (6 bases). In germline, CDR1 is LNHDA, CDR2 SQIVND (reference sequence). The ends were cut back, 8 bases at V and 3 bases at J, with 16 bases in the middle. The CDR3 is made up of 14 amino acids. This CDR3 is CASGPGAHYTEAFF. The CDR3 DNA reads as TGTGCCAGTGGGCCAGGGGCCCATTACACTGAAGCTTTCTTT.

The gene calls are TRBV19 and TRBJ1-1; D is undetermined. The CDR3 runs 13 residues. Germline lookup yields CDR1 LNHDA and CDR2 SQIVND (reference sequence). Trimming pared 4 bases from V and 8 bases from J, leaving 14 bases between. Written as DNA, the CDR3 is TGTGCCAGTAGTAGCGGGCTGGGAGCGGAAGCTTTCTTT. Encoded protein: CASSSGLGAEAFF.

V gene TRBV30 combines with J gene TRBJ2-4; D may be TRBD1 (6 bases). V was cut by 2 bases and J by 0 bases, with 11 bases left in between. Per germline, CDR1 GTSNPN and CDR2 SVGIG (reference sequence). There are 15 residues in the CDR3. This CDR3 is CAWSRDTVAKNIQYF. The CDR3 nucleotides are TGTGCCTGGAGTCGGGACACGGTAGCCAAAAACATTCAGTACTTC.

This chain joins TRBV5-4 and TRBJ2-3, with 8 bases fitting TRBD2. The ends lost 0 bases at V and 0 bases at J; junction bases unmatched: 6. CDR3 size: 17 residues. The V gene's germline CDR1 is SGHNT and CDR2 YYREEE (reference sequence). The chain's CDR3 is CASSLDGTSLSTDTQYF. DNA for the CDR3: TGTGCCAGCAGCTTGGACGGGACTAGTTTAAGCACAGATACGCAGTATTTT.

This chain connects TRBV4-1 to TRBJ2-5; TRBD2 matches at 13 bases. V lost 1 base, J lost 4 bases, and 3 bases stayed unmatched. CDR1 MGHRA and CDR2 YSYEKL come from the germline V gene. The CDR3 totals 16 residues. CDR3 region: CASSQGLAGGGETQYF. The CDR3 DNA sequence: TGCGCCAGCAGCCAAGGACTAGCGGGGGGTGGAGAGACCCAGTACTTC.

CDR3 nucleotide sequence: TGTGCCAGCAGCGTAGATCCGAGCGGGAGGGACACAGATACGCAGTATTTT. Its protein is CASSVDPSGRDTDTQYF. The chain links TRBV9 to TRBJ2-3; 10 bases fit TRBD2. This CDR3 is built from 17 residues. CDR1 SGDLS and CDR2 YYNGEE come from the germline V gene. Trimming at V came to 0 bases and at J to 2 bases, leaving 6 bases not matched to a gene.

This clone has more than one count but fewer than ten. The chain uses TRBV7-8 and TRBJ1-2; 7 nucleotides align to TRBD1. This CDR3 contains 16 residues. Germline assignment: CDR1 SGHVS and CDR2 FQNEAQ. After removal of 5 bases from V and 8 bases from J, the junction contained 17 bases not matched to a gene. The CDR3, as DNA: TGTGCCAGCAGCCCCCCTCGGACAGGAGGCGCTGGAGGCTACACCTTC. Translating gives CASSPPRTGGAGGYTF.

This clone was detected only a few times. The same CDR3 also results from other DNA sequences found in this sample. CDR3 in amino acids: CASSPGLVNEQFF. In DNA form, the CDR3 reads TGTGCCAGCTCTCCGGGACTAGTCAATGAGCAGTTCTTC. The V and J genes are TRBV18 and TRBJ2-1; 8 bases line up with TRBD2. Germline CDR1 KGHSH, CDR2 LQKENI. The CDR3 runs 13 residues. Germline trimming cut 6 bases from V and 6 bases from J; bases unmatched to any gene: 4.

V usage is TRBV7-2 and J usage is TRBJ1-5, with D uncertain. Deletions cut 1 base from V and 3 bases from J, with 10 bases between. The germline CDR1 and CDR2 sequences are SGHTA and FQGNSA. The CDR3 covers 15 residues. CDR3 amino acids: CASSLVGGLNQPQHF. Written as DNA, the CDR3 is TGTGCCAGCAGCTTAGTGGGCGGGCTCAATCAGCCCCAGCATTTT. Full variable domain (remainder filled in from reference TRBV7-2 and TRBJ1-5): GAGVSQSPSNKVTEKGKDVELRCDPISGHTALYWYRQSLGQGLEFLIYFQGNSAPDKSGLPSDRFSAERTGGSVSTLTIQRTQQEDSAVYLCASSLVGGLNQPQHFGDGTRLSIL.